The entry that follows covers one T cell receptor beta chain sequence. The sample originates from a study of T cell changes during pregnancy in multiple sclerosis. Clones were read by immunoSEQ multiplex PCR, and TCRdb kept only the in-frame ones, dropping some. The sample lists 30,000 to 35,000 clones, approximately 90% occurring once. The CDR3 has 12 residues. Germline values: CDR1 SEHNR, CDR2 FQNEAQ (reference sequence). V was pared by 4 bases and J by 3 bases, with 7 bases between. This TCR was sampled from a female donor with multiple sclerosis, enrolled in a pregnancy study. The source material was CD8+ T cells from peripheral blood mononuclear cells, sampled before pregnancy. The rearrangement links TRBV7-9 to TRBJ2-7; maybe TRBD1 (5 bases). CDR3: CASSYQGYEQYF. For the CDR3, the DNA is TGTGCCAGCAGCTACCAGGGCTACGAGCAGTACTTC.